This TCR beta chain was identified during a study of shared T cell receptors in the human thymus. CDR1 and CDR2 from the germline V gene are MNHEY and SVGAGI. The CDR3 totals 15 residues. V lost 5 bases to trimming and J lost 1 base; unmatched junction nucleotides: 2. Assay: immunoSEQ multiplex PCR; the TCRdb copy retains only in-frame clones and omits some. The sample yields 600,000 or so clones, 70% to 90% seen once. This clone was counted a single time. In addition, the sample was reused for a study of human thymus T cells. That source notes: Thymic samples were excised during corrective heart operations. Use of V and J genes seemed skewed within the thymic and blood repertoires. Related work found strong thymic repertoire overlap between unrelated individuals.

Input material: thymocytes. This chain joins TRBV6-5 and TRBJ2-1, with 10 positions matching TRBD2. This receptor was taken from a boy under two years old with a congenital heart defect. CDR3 residues: CASSHSGRSYNEQFF. As DNA, the CDR3 is TGTGCCAGCAGTCATAGCGGGAGGTCCTACAATGAGCAGTTCTTC.